A single sample is the source of the 19 T cell receptor beta chains below, sequenced in a study of blood T cell repertoires in COVID-19. Data came from immunoSEQ multiplex PCR; TCRdb stores just in-frame clones and leaves some out. The sample includes 340,000 or so clones, about nine tenths of them seen just once. Sequenced input: peripheral blood. The source is a man in his fifties with active or convalescent COVID-19.

This chain connects TRBV9 to TRBJ2-6, with a weak D call TRBD1 (5 bases). This CDR3 has 13 amino acids. The germline V and J ends were trimmed by 4 bases and 8 bases, with 10 bases remaining between them. CDR1 is SGDLS, CDR2 YYNGEE, per germline. The chain's CDR3 is CASSLRATNVLTF. The CDR3 DNA is TGTGCCAGCAGCCTCAGGGCTACCAACGTCCTGACTTTC.

This rearrangement joins TRBV2 to TRBJ1-3; a weak D match, TRBD1 (5 bases). Germline CDR1 is SNHLY and CDR2 is FYNNEI. V lost 2 bases and J 3 bases, leaving 11 bases between the germline ends. The CDR3 has 15 amino acids. The chain's CDR3 is CASSEQGGFGNTIYF. The CDR3 nucleotides are TGTGCCAGCAGTGAACAGGGAGGGTTTGGAAACACCATATATTTT.

There are a few counts of this clone. The chain carries TRBV9 and TRBJ2-7; 7 nucleotides match TRBD2. Germline V gene data show CDR1 as SGDLS and CDR2 as YYNGEE. This CDR3 spans 14 amino acids. Trimming took 4 bases from V and 3 from J; bases not matched to a gene: 7. The DNA of the CDR3 is TGTGCCAGCAGCCCGGGACTAACCGTCTACGAGCAGTACTTC. This sequence encodes CASSPGLTVYEQYF.

V usage is TRBV4-2 and J usage is TRBJ2-3; 7 bases align to TRBD2. The length of the CDR3 is 16 residues. Germline CDR1 and CDR2: LGHNA and YNFKEQ. The V gene end was trimmed by 0 bases and the J gene end by 6 bases; junction bases not matched to a gene: 9. The CDR3 here is CASSQDLSGEGDTQYF. CDR3 nucleotides: TGTGCCAGCAGCCAAGATCTATCGGGGGAGGGGGATACGCAGTATTTT.

Of note for this clone: This CDR3 is also generated by other DNA sequences in the sample. J is TRBJ1-5 and V is TRBV5-1, with 8 bases lining up with TRBD1. Germline V gives CDR1 SGHRS, CDR2 YFSETQ. The J segment lost 5 bases and the V segment lost 4 bases, leaving 5 bases of the junction unmatched. This CDR3 has 14 amino acids. CDR3: CASSPGTGDQPQHF. The DNA of the CDR3 is TGCGCCAGCAGCCCCGGGACAGGCGATCAGCCCCAGCATTTT.

The chain recombines TRBV5-1 with TRBJ2-1; TRBD2 matches 7 bases. From germline, CDR1 is SGHRS and CDR2 YFSETQ. The CDR3 runs to 14 residues. After removal of 4 bases from V and 8 bases from J, the junction contained 9 bases not matched to a gene. Written as DNA, the CDR3 is TGCGCCAGCAGCGGGGACTACCCCACGGATGAGCAGTTCTTC. This translates into CASSGDYPTDEQFF.

This sequence joins TRBV11-2 and TRBJ2-7; no firm D call. V was trimmed by 1 base and J by 7 bases, leaving 5 bases between them. Germline V gene lookup returns CDR1 SGHAT and CDR2 FQNNGV. The CDR3 sequence is 11 residues long. CDR3 in amino acids: CASSLGQEQYF. CDR3 in DNA: TGTGCCAGCAGCTTAGGCCAGGAGCAGTACTTC.

There are many counts of this clone. The V call is TRBV19, the J call TRBJ2-5; D gene ambiguous. Germline assignment: CDR1 LNHDA and CDR2 SQIVND (reference sequence). The CDR3 spans 18 residues. V shed 0 bases and J shed 4 bases, with 21 bases lying between them. The CDR3 region has the DNA TGTGCCAGTAGTATAGACCGCCTCTTCTACTGTAGATCAGAGACCCAGTACTTC. It specifies CASSIDRLFYCRSETQYF.

CDR3 coding DNA: TGTGCCAGCAGCTTAGTAGCGAATACGCAGTATTTT. Translating it yields CASSLVANTQYF. The rearrangement joins TRBV7-2 to TRBJ2-3, with a weak D call TRBD2 (5 bases). Trimming took off 1 base at V and 7 bases at J, with 6 bases between the two ends. The CDR3 runs 12 residues. Germline V gene data show CDR1 as SGHTA and CDR2 as FQGNSA. The whole variable domain, remainder taken from reference TRBV7-2 and TRBJ2-3, is GAGVSQSPSNKVTEKGKDVELRCDPISGHTALYWYRQSLGQGLEFLIYFQGNSAPDKSGLPSDRFSAERTGGSVSTLTIQRTQQEDSAVYLCASSLVANTQYFGPGTRLTVL.

The V call is TRBV15, the J call TRBJ1-2; D is ambiguous. CDR1 is LNHNV and CDR2 is YYDKDF in the germline V gene (reference sequence). Trimming cost V 5 bases and J 0 bases, with 16 bases left between them. CDR3 length equals 16 residues. The CDR3 is CATSPRAGPSNYGYTF. The DNA of the CDR3 is TGTGCCACCAGCCCCCGAGCGGGTCCATCTAACTATGGCTACACCTTC.

This chain uses TRBV7-2 with TRBJ2-2; 7 positions match TRBD1. Unmatched junction bases numbered 12, after V lost 5 bases and J lost 3 bases. CDR1 is SGHTA, CDR2 FQGNSA, per germline. The CDR3 runs 17 residues. The CDR3 DNA is TGTGCCAGCAGCCCCTCTCGACAGGGAAGGTACACCGGGGAGCTGTTTTTT. This codes for CASSPSRQGRYTGELFF.

This clone appeared once. The chain couples TRBV9 to TRBJ2-3; 10 nucleotides match TRBD2. J lost 1 base, V lost 2 bases, and 10 bases had no gene match. CDR1 is SGDLS, CDR2 YYNGEE, per germline. This CDR3 is built from 18 residues. As DNA, the CDR3 is TGTGCCAGCAGCGTTTCCAGCGGGGGGGCCTGGGGCACAGATACGCAGTATTTT. Its protein product is CASSVSSGGAWGTDTQYF. The full variable domain, rest sourced from reference TRBV9 and TRBJ2-3, is DSGVTQTPKHLITATGQRVTLRCSPRSGDLSVYWYQQSLDQGLQFLIQYYNGEERAKGNILERFSAQQFPDLHSELNLSSLELGDSALYFCASSVSSGGAWGTDTQYFGPGTRLTVL.

This chain connects TRBV28 to TRBJ1-5; D is possibly TRBD1 (6 bases). The V gene's germline CDR1 is MDHEN and CDR2 SYDVKM. The CDR3 is made up of 18 amino acids. Trimming shortened V by 6 bases and J by 0 bases, and 21 bases separated the two germline ends. CDR3 DNA sequence: TGTGCCAGCAGCTCTGACAGGACGAGGCTCTATAGCAATCAGCCCCAGCATTTT. Its translation: CASSSDRTRLYSNQPQHF.

The chain is built from TRBV9 and TRBJ1-2; D is uncertain. Germline CDR1 SGDLS, CDR2 YYNGEE. The CDR3 extends over 11 amino acids. Trimming cost V 3 bases and J 2 bases, with 2 bases left between them. CDR3 protein: CASSANYGYTF. The CDR3 coding sequence is TGTGCCAGCAGCGCAAACTATGGCTACACCTTC.

The chain joins TRBV6-5 to TRBJ2-1; the D gene is possibly TRBD2 (6 bases). Germline loops: CDR1 MNHEY, CDR2 SVGAGI. The V end lost 6 bases, the J end lost 12 bases, and 15 bases lay between the germline ends. The CDR3 runs 12 residues. In DNA form, the CDR3 reads TGTGCCAGCAGGCCCCAAGGAGGGTGGCAGTTCTTC. Amino acid sequence: CASRPQGGWQFF.

The rearrangement joins TRBV16 to TRBJ1-1, with a possible D match to TRBD1 (5 bases). The V gene lost 1 base and the J gene lost 1 base, with 16 bases spanning the gap. The CDR3 length is 17 residues. Per the germline V gene, CDR1 is KGHSY and CDR2 is FQNENV. CDR3 DNA: TGTGCCAGCAGCCAATTTGTGGCAGGGAAGAGGAACACTGAAGCTTTCTTT. Translated, it gives CASSQFVAGKRNTEAFF. Filled out from reference TRBV16 and TRBJ1-1, the complete variable domain reads GEEVAQTPKHLVRGEGQKAKLYCAPIKGHSYVFWYQQVLKNEFKFLISFQNENVFDETGMPKERFSAKCLPNSPCSLEIQATKLEDSAVYFCASSQFVAGKRNTEAFFGQGTRLTVV.

The rearrangement links TRBV5-1 to TRBJ2-7; 8 nucleotides agree with TRBD1. The V gene end was trimmed by 5 bases and the J gene end by 3 bases; junction bases not matched to a gene: 10. The germline V gene has CDR1 SGHRS and CDR2 YFSETQ. The CDR3 covers 15 residues. CDR3 in amino acids: CASSPAGQGNYEQYF. Written as DNA, the CDR3 is TGCGCCAGCAGTCCGGCAGGACAGGGAAACTACGAGCAGTACTTC.

This chain links TRBV28 with TRBJ1-1; D is unclear. Trimming shortened V by 0 bases and J by 0 bases, and 11 bases separated the two germline ends. CDR3 length: 16 amino acids. Germline V CDR1 and CDR2: MDHEN, SYDVKM. In DNA form, the CDR3 reads TGTGCCAGCAGTTTATGGTATAGGCGGATGAACACTGAAGCTTTCTTT. Its protein product is CASSLWYRRMNTEAFF. The full variable domain, with the rest looked up from reference TRBV28 and TRBJ1-1, is DVKVTQSSRYLVKRTGEKVFLECVQDMDHENMFWYRQDPGLGLRLIYFSYDVKMKEKGDIPEGYSVSREKKERFSLILESASTNQTSMYLCASSLWYRRMNTEAFFGQGTRLTVV.

The chain joins TRBV19 to TRBJ2-5, with 8 positions matching TRBD2. The trim removed 1 base at V and 1 base at J, leaving 8 bases unmatched. Looked up from germline, CDR1 is LNHDA and CDR2 is SQIVND (reference sequence). This CDR3 spans 17 amino acids. CDR3 sequence: CASSIVFSGGPQETQYF. CDR3 DNA sequence: TGTGCCAGTAGTATAGTGTTTTCGGGAGGGCCCCAAGAGACCCAGTACTTC.